Below, 26 T cell receptor beta chains from the same sample are listed, as sequenced in a study of blood T cell repertoires in COVID-19 (dated by TCRdb to about 2020). The receptor library was made with the immunoSEQ multiplex PCR assay. TCRdb limited this immuneACCESS table to in-frame rearrangements with V and J called. A share of clones is missing; checked studies link under half to unresolved V genes, and the rest is unexplained. Recorded for this sample are a few hundred thousand clones; 87% of them occurred a single time. Jointly, the top ten make up approximately 10% of the sample. The sample comprised PBMCs or T cells enriched from blood (not recorded which). These receptor sequences come from a woman between 50 and 59 years old who had recovered from COVID-19.

The rearrangement links TRBV7-8 to TRBJ1-2; D might be TRBD1 (5 bases). Germline CDR1 SGHVS, CDR2 FQNEAQ. Trimming cost V 5 bases and J 0 bases, with 22 bases left between them. This CDR3 has 18 amino acids. Here the CDR3 reads CASSPVGRAEFSNYGYTF. The CDR3 DNA follows: TGTGCCAGCAGCCCTGTGGGCAGGGCGGAATTCTCTAACTATGGCTACACCTTC.

This chain joins TRBV29-1 and TRBJ2-3, with TRBD2 identical over 13 bases. J gave up 2 bases and V 0 bases, and 5 bases lay outside the gene matches. The CDR3 has 17 amino acids. CDR1 is SQVTM, CDR2 ANQGSEA, per germline. CDR3 DNA: TGCAGCGTTGAAGATCGGACTAGCGGGGGCCTCACAGATACGCAGTATTTT. The encoded protein is CSVEDRTSGGLTDTQYF.

With regard to this clone: The junction differs from germline at one of its ends, possibly a read error. The chain employs TRBV4-3 and TRBJ2-1; 7 bases are shared with TRBD2. The CDR3 runs 13 residues. Looked up from germline, CDR1 is LGHNA and CDR2 is YSLEER. The CDR3 DNA sequence: TGCGCCAGCAGCCAAGAGGCACAGCGGGGTATGATCTTC. It codes for CASSQEAQRGMIF.

The count of this clone is one. Other DNA sequences in this specimen translate into the identical CDR3. The chain recombines TRBV2 with TRBJ1-5; D unresolved. CDR1 is SNHLY and CDR2 is FYNNEI in the germline V gene. Trimming pared 1 base from V and 1 base from J, leaving 5 bases between. CDR3 length: 14 residues. CDR3 DNA: TGTGCCAGCAGTGAAGGAGGAAGCAATCAGCCCCAGCATTTT. This gives the protein CASSEGGSNQPQHF.

The rearrangement links TRBV18 to TRBJ1-2, with a weak D call TRBD1 (5 bases). Germline values: CDR1 KGHSH, CDR2 LQKENI. The CDR3 has 13 amino acids. V lost 3 bases to trimming and J lost 12 bases, with 17 bases between them. The CDR3 loop reads CASSPSAGWIHTF. Written as DNA, the CDR3 is TGTGCCAGCTCACCGAGTGCAGGGTGGATCCACACCTTC.

This clone was picked up a small number of times. The V gene is TRBV9, the J gene TRBJ1-6, with D tentatively TRBD1 (5 bases). This CDR3 has 14 residues. The V gene's germline CDR1 is SGDLS and CDR2 YYNGEE. The V and J ends lost 1 base and 7 bases respectively, with 9 bases between them. CDR3 nucleotide sequence: TGTGCCAGCAGCGTATTTGACAGCAATTCACCCCTCCACTTT. Its protein is CASSVFDSNSPLHF.

This clone was observed a handful of times. The chain combines TRBV7-2 with TRBJ1-6, with 7 bases identical to TRBD1. V lost 3 bases to trimming and J lost 3 bases; unmatched junction nucleotides: 5. The CDR3 sequence is 16 residues long. Per germline, CDR1 SGHTA and CDR2 FQGNSA. The CDR3 protein is CASSFTRQGYNSPLHF. For the CDR3, the DNA is TGTGCCAGCAGCTTTACCCGACAGGGCTATAATTCACCCCTCCACTTT.

The V gene is TRBV5-1, the J gene TRBJ1-4; the D gene is possibly TRBD1 (6 bases). Trimming shortened V by 1 base and J by 5 bases, and 12 bases separated the two germline ends. Germline CDR1 SGHRS, CDR2 YFSETQ. The CDR3 is made up of 15 amino acids. CDR3 in amino acids: CASSLQGQRNEKLFF. CDR3 bases: TGCGCCAGCAGCTTGCAAGGACAGAGAAATGAAAAACTGTTTTTT.

The chain joins TRBV9 to TRBJ1-4; D not certain. Looked up from germline, CDR1 is SGDLS and CDR2 is YYNGEE. The CDR3 runs 15 residues. V lost 1 base and J lost 8, with 15 bases in between. CDR3 bases: TGTGCCAGCAGCGTAAGCGGGAACTCCGGGGAAAAACTGTTTTTT. Translation: CASSVSGNSGEKLFF.

The rearrangement joins TRBV30 to TRBJ1-5, with TRBD1 identical over 9 bases. The CDR3 loop spans 16 amino acids. Germline V gene data show CDR1 as GTSNPN and CDR2 as SVGIG (reference sequence). V lost 2 bases, J lost 5 bases, and 10 bases stayed unmatched. CDR3 DNA: TGTGCCTGGAGTATGAGGACAGGGGTTTTGGATCAGCCCCAGCATTTT. Translation: CAWSMRTGVLDQPQHF.

This clone was detected once. The chain links TRBV7-9 to TRBJ1-1; TRBD1 aligns across 9 bases. This CDR3 is built from 14 residues. V shed 5 bases, J shed 4 bases, and the junction held 5 bases outside the gene matches. Germline V lookup: CDR1 SEHNR, CDR2 FQNEAQ (reference sequence). The CDR3 sequence is CASSDRDRATEAFF. CDR3 DNA sequence: TGTGCCAGCAGCGACCGGGACAGGGCCACTGAAGCTTTCTTT.

This clone was found a few times. CDR3 sequence (DNA): TGTGCCAGCAGCGACCGGGACAGGGATTTCTACGAGCAGTACTTC. Protein: CASSDRDRDFYEQYF. The V call is TRBV7-9, the J call TRBJ2-7, with 9 bases fitting TRBD1. The germline V gene encodes CDR1 SEHNR and CDR2 FQNEAQ (reference sequence). The CDR3 has 15 amino acids. With 5 bases clipped from V and 3 bases from J, the junction kept 8 bases outside the gene matches. The full variable domain, with the rest looked up from reference TRBV7-9 and TRBJ2-7, is DTGVSQNPRHKITKRGQNVTFRCDPISEHNRLYWYRQTLGQGPEFLTYFQNEAQLEKSRLLSDRFSAERPKGSFSTLEIQRTEQGDSAMYLCASSDRDRDFYEQYFGPGTRLTVT.

The chain employs TRBV27 and TRBJ2-1, with D perhaps TRBD2 (6 bases). Trimming took off 6 bases at V and 3 bases at J, with 12 bases between the two ends. CDR1 and CDR2 from the germline V gene are MNHEY and SMNVEV (reference sequence). This CDR3 comprises 14 residues. CDR3 residues: CASSGSGHYNEQFF. The CDR3 region has the DNA TGTGCCAGCAGCGGTAGCGGCCACTACAATGAGCAGTTCTTC.

J is TRBJ1-5 and V is TRBV6-5; D call uncertain. The CDR3 runs to 14 residues. The V end lost 4 bases, the J end lost 2 bases, and 9 bases lay between the germline ends. CDR1 MNHEY and CDR2 SVGAGI come from the germline V gene. The CDR3 nucleotides are TGTGCCAGCAGTTTAGCGGGAGGCAATCAGCCCCAGCATTTT. This codes for CASSLAGGNQPQHF.

The rearrangement links TRBV28 to TRBJ2-3; 8 bases are a match to TRBD1. Germline V gives CDR1 MDHEN, CDR2 SYDVKM. V shed 6 bases and J 0 bases; nucleotides not matched to a gene: 5. This CDR3 comprises 15 residues. CDR3 in DNA: TGTGCCAGCAGCACAAGGACAGGGAGCACAGATACGCAGTATTTT. Translation gives CASSTRTGSTDTQYF.

The chain couples TRBV4-1 to TRBJ1-5; D gene ambiguous. Germline V lookup: CDR1 MGHRA, CDR2 YSYEKL. The V gene lost 4 bases and the J gene lost 0 bases, with 10 bases spanning the gap. CDR3 length: 15 residues. CDR3 nucleotides: TGCGCCAGCAGCCGAGCCGGGGATAGCAATCAGCCCCAGCATTTT. Amino acids: CASSRAGDSNQPQHF.

This clone appeared a few times. The chain has TRBV5-1 and TRBJ2-7; D unclear. Germline V lookup: CDR1 SGHRS, CDR2 YFSETQ. The ends were cut back, 3 bases at V and 0 bases at J, with 10 bases in the middle. This CDR3 contains 14 residues. This CDR3 is CASSSPGSSYEQYF. CDR3 bases: TGCGCCAGCAGCTCTCCCGGTAGCTCCTACGAGCAGTACTTC.

The chain links TRBV20-1 to TRBJ1-1; D gene unclear. CDR3 length equals 11 residues. The germline V and J ends were trimmed by 6 bases and 0 bases, with 5 bases remaining between them. The germline V gene has CDR1 DFQATT and CDR2 SNEGSKA (reference sequence). CDR3 amino acids: CSARLNTEAFF. In nucleotides, the CDR3 is TGCAGTGCCCGGTTGAACACTGAAGCTTTCTTT.

V gene TRBV4-1 combines with J gene TRBJ2-6; TRBD2 is a possible D gene (6 bases). Looked up from germline, CDR1 is MGHRA and CDR2 is YSYEKL. The CDR3 extends over 18 amino acids. Trimming shortened V by 2 bases and J by 2 bases, and 16 bases separated the two germline ends. The CDR3 coding sequence is TGCGCCAGCAGCCAATATCCGCCGGGGAGGACTGGGGCCAACGTCCTGACTTTC. This sequence encodes CASSQYPPGRTGANVLTF.

The chain joins TRBV18 to TRBJ1-1; the D is unclear. The CDR3 sequence is 14 residues long. Trimming cost V 3 bases and J 0 bases, with 8 bases left between them. Germline V gene lookup returns CDR1 KGHSH and CDR2 LQKENI. CDR3 loop: CASSPPQMNTEAFF. CDR3 bases: TGTGCCAGCTCACCTCCCCAGATGAACACTGAAGCTTTCTTT. Looking up the rest from reference TRBV18 and TRBJ1-1 gives the full variable domain: NAGVMQNPRHLVRRRGQEARLRCSPMKGHSHVYWYRQLPEEGLKFMVYLQKENIIDESGMPKERFSAEFPKEGPSILRIQQVVRGDSAAYFCASSPPQMNTEAFFGQGTRLTVV.

The rearrangement joins TRBV4-1 to TRBJ1-6, with TRBD1 matching 7 bases. Germline CDR1 is MGHRA and CDR2 is YSYEKL. The CDR3 length is 15 residues. V shed 4 bases and J 6 bases; nucleotides not matched to a gene: 6. The CDR3 DNA is TGCGCCAGCAGCCCACAGGGGTTGAGTAATTCACCCCTCCACTTT. Its translation: CASSPQGLSNSPLHF.

CDR3 loop: CASSLLMGGSGYTF. CDR3 DNA: TGCGCCAGCAGCCTGCTGATGGGGGGGAGTGGCTACACCTTC. The gene calls are TRBV4-1 and TRBJ1-2, with D possibly matching TRBD1 (5 bases). The germline V and J ends were trimmed by 4 bases and 7 bases, with 16 bases remaining between them. This CDR3 spans 14 amino acids. Germline-derived CDR1 and CDR2 are MGHRA and YSYEKL.

The chain employs TRBV28 and TRBJ1-6; D is undetermined. Trimming took off 4 bases at V and 11 bases at J, with 27 bases between the two ends. The CDR3 spans 18 residues. Per the germline V gene, CDR1 is MDHEN and CDR2 is SYDVKM. Written as DNA, the CDR3 is TGTGCCAGCAGTTCCCGCCTCCAGTCGACACGGTATACAACACCCCTCCACTTT. It encodes CASSSRLQSTRYTTPLHF.

The chain employs TRBV25-1 and TRBJ1-4; D unresolved. Trimming stripped 4 bases from V and 7 bases from J, with 7 bases between. The CDR3 has 12 residues. Germline assignment: CDR1 MGHDK and CDR2 SYGVNS. CDR3 protein: CASSAGTEKLFF. The CDR3 bases are TGTGCCAGCAGTGCGGGTACTGAAAAACTGTTTTTT.

The CDR3 spells CASSQTSRGAYEQYF. CDR3 DNA sequence: TGTGCCAGCAGCCAGACGTCCAGGGGAGCCTACGAGCAGTACTTC. The chain links TRBV5-5 to TRBJ2-7; D might be TRBD1 (6 bases). Trimming removed 4 bases at V and 2 bases at J, with 16 bases between. CDR3 size: 15 residues. The V gene's germline CDR1 is SGHKS and CDR2 YYEKEE (reference sequence).

DNA of the CDR3: TGTGCCAGCAGCGTACCTTCCCCTTCCTATGGCTACACCTTC. Translating gives CASSVPSPSYGYTF. The chain employs TRBV9 and TRBJ1-2; D unclear. V was clipped by 1 base and J by 4 bases, with 11 bases between them. Germline lookup yields CDR1 SGDLS and CDR2 YYNGEE. The CDR3 consists of 14 residues.